The rows below give T cell receptor beta chains drawn from one sample of a study of shared clonotypes between healthy human individuals. Sequencing was performed with immunoSEQ multiplex PCR; in TCRdb, only in-frame clones are kept and a portion is missing. The data show 600,000 to 750,000 clones, 80% to 95% seen once. The material sequenced was memory CD8+ T cells from PBMCs. These receptors came from a man between 18 and 29 years old in good health. Some clones in this sample may be carry-over from other donors' samples. Both conserved end residues are part of each CDR3. A D gene is named only where the DNA matches it firmly. For some rows the clone size is stated as once, few or many, or as a class when expanded; others skip it.

D: .; V: TRBV6-6; size: once; J: TRBJ2-1; DNA: TGTGCCAGCAGTTACCCTCCGGAAGAGCAGTTCTTC; CDR3: CASSYPPEEQFF
D: TRBD2; V: TRBV6-6; size: .; J: TRBJ2-1; DNA: TGTGCCAGCAGTGTTAGCGGGAGCAATGAGCAGTTCTTC; CDR3: CASSVSGSNEQFF
D: .; V: TRBV7-2; size: .; J: TRBJ1-4; DNA: TGTGCCAGCAGCTTAGTATTCGACCCAACTAATGAAAAACTGTTTTTT; CDR3: CASSLVFDPTNEKLFF
D: TRBD1; V: TRBV15; size: .; J: TRBJ2-3; DNA: TGTGCCACCAGCGGATCGAACAGGGGGATTAGGGGATCGACAGATACGCAGTATTTT; CDR3: CATSGSNRGIRGSTDTQYF
D: .; V: TRBV29-1; size: .; J: TRBJ2-1; DNA: TGCAGCGTCCAGAGACTGACAGTAACAGCCTACAATGAGCAGTTCTTC; CDR3: CSVQRLTVTAYNEQFF
D: .; V: TRBV19; size: .; J: TRBJ2-6; DNA: TGTGCCAGTACCCCCTCTGGGGCCAACGTCCTGACTTTC; CDR3: CASTPSGANVLTF
D: .; V: TRBV7-3; size: .; J: TRBJ2-1; DNA: TGTGCCAGCAGCTTAAGCCCCCCTTCCTACAATGAGCAGTTCTTC; CDR3: CASSLSPPSYNEQFF
D: .; V: TRBV4-3; size: .; J: TRBJ1-6; DNA: TGCGCCAGCAGCCAGGGAACAGGGACGTATTCACCCCTCCACTTT; CDR3: CASSQGTGTYSPLHF
D: TRBD2; V: TRBV7-6; size: .; J: TRBJ2-7; DNA: TGTGCCAGCAGCTTGTCTAGCGGGACCTACGAGCAGTACTTC; CDR3: CASSLSSGTYEQYF
D: .; V: TRBV27; size: .; J: TRBJ2-3; DNA: TGTGCCAGCAGTTTATTACGGTCCACTAGCACAGATACGCAGTATTTT; CDR3: CASSLLRSTSTDTQYF
D: .; V: TRBV6-5; size: .; J: TRBJ1-2; DNA: TGTGCCAGCAGTTACTCGCGGCTTAACTATGGCTACACCTTC; CDR3: CASSYSRLNYGYTF
D: TRBD2; V: TRBV9; size: .; J: TRBJ2-7; DNA: TGTGCCAGCAGCGGTGGACTAGCGGGAGCAGACGAGCAGTACTTC; CDR3: CASSGGLAGADEQYF
D: .; V: TRBV20-1; size: many; J: TRBJ2-7; DNA: TGCAGTGCTAGAGATTTACGGGAGCAGTACTTC; CDR3: CSARDLREQYF
D: .; V: TRBV11-2; size: .; J: TRBJ1-3; DNA: TGTGCCAGCAGCTCCCGTCGGGCAGATCACTCTGGAAACACCATATATTTT; CDR3: CASSSRRADHSGNTIYF